This T cell receptor (beta chain) came from a study of T cell repertoires in aging, cancer and after chemotherapy. Study-level information: About 8.8 million TCR reads were in the whole dataset.

Findings and limits, study-wide: These repertoire data do not allow conclusions about immunological memory after chemotherapy.

The germline V gene has CDR1 MNHNS and CDR2 SASEGT. The CDR3 contains 14 residues. After removal of 7 bases from V and 0 bases from J, the junction contained 4 bases not matched to a gene. Rearranged V-D-J TRB sequences were amplified with a mixed TRB-A/B primer pool. TCRdb used MiXCR to reprocess the multiplex PCR reads, holding one entry per CDR3 protein. The profile covers about 6,700 distinct CDR3 sequences, with roughly 23% appearing a single time and around 8.5% taken by the ten largest. Details on this clonotype: The antigen is undetermined.

The template was genomic DNA from peripheral blood, not RNA. Sequencing was done on a sample of blood. The chain joins TRBV6-1 to TRBJ1-1; TRBD1 matches at 8 bases. The receptor was isolated from a human donor with a blood cancer. CDR3 coding DNA: TGTGCCAGCATTCGACAGGGGCTGAACACTGAAGCTTTCTTT. This encodes CASIRQGLNTEAFF.